The 21 T cell receptor beta chains below all came from one sample that was sequenced in a study of blood T cell repertoires in COVID-19 (dated by TCRdb to 2018 to 2021). The library was prepared using the immunoSEQ multiplex PCR assay. The source is immuneACCESS, and TCRdb retained only in-frame sequences with V and J called. Part of the clones is not carried over; for the studies checked, unresolved V genes explain less than half of this, and the remainder is unexplained. The sample table lists tens of thousands of clones, 91% of them with a count of one. The ten largest clones add up to 1.9% of the sample. The specimen sequenced was peripheral blood. The receptors here all came from a woman aged 45-65 years in a cohort sampled during active COVID-19.

A word on this clone: The limits of the CDR3 on the DNA are not certain, so only TCRdb's listed CDR3 is given. The chain links TRBV28 to TRBJ2-7; the listed D gene, TRBD1, was not tested against the DNA. The CDR3 contains 15 residues when both ends are counted. The germline CDR1 and CDR2 sequences are MDHEN and SYDVKM. This CDR3 reads CASSTSGQGAGEQYF.

This clone has a single count. The rearrangement uses TRBV7-9 and TRBJ1-1; tentative D call: TRBD1 (5 bases). V was trimmed by 2 bases and J by 2 bases, leaving 12 bases between them. Looked up from germline, CDR1 is SEHNR and CDR2 is FQNEAQ (reference sequence). The CDR3 loop spans 15 amino acids. This CDR3 is CASSLTWGPNTEAFF. In DNA, the CDR3 is TGTGCCAGCAGCTTAACATGGGGCCCAAACACTGAAGCTTTCTTT. The full variable domain, its missing parts supplied by reference TRBV7-9 and TRBJ1-1, is DTGVSQNPRHKITKRGQNVTFRCDPISEHNRLYWYRQTLGQGPEFLTYFQNEAQLEKSRLLSDRFSAERPKGSFSTLEIQRTEQGDSAMYLCASSLTWGPNTEAFFGQGTRLTVV.

This clone has more than one count but fewer than ten. The gene calls are TRBV18 and TRBJ2-4; 7 bases agree with TRBD1. CDR1 KGHSH and CDR2 LQKENI come from the germline V gene. There are 18 residues in the CDR3. V was clipped by 1 base and J by 1 base; unmatched bases: 10. The DNA for the CDR3 is TGTGCCAGCTCACCACAGGGGGCGCGGGCTTCGGCCAAAAACATTCAGTACTTC. Its protein is CASSPQGARASAKNIQYF.

V and J are TRBV5-8 and TRBJ2-7, with D uncertain. The germline V gene encodes CDR1 SGHTS and CDR2 YDEGEE. The V gene lost 1 base and the J gene lost 0 bases, with 8 bases spanning the gap. This CDR3 region has 14 residues. The CDR3 reads CASSLQVLSYEQYF. The DNA of the CDR3 is TGTGCCAGCAGCTTGCAGGTTCTCTCCTACGAGCAGTACTTC.

The chain employs TRBV3-1 (or the pseudogene TRBV3-2) and TRBJ1-2; a weak D match, TRBD1 (6 bases). The V end was cut by 0 bases, the J end by 3 bases, with 11 bases between. Germline-derived CDR1 and CDR2 are LGHDT and YNNKEL (reference sequence). The CDR3 is 15 amino acids. The CDR3 loop is CASSQDNRADYGYTF. The DNA of the CDR3 is TGTGCCAGCAGCCAAGATAACAGGGCGGACTATGGCTACACCTTC.

The chain carries TRBV6-1 and TRBJ2-7, with D possibly matching TRBD2 (5 bases). In germline, CDR1 is MNHNS, CDR2 SASEGT. Deletions cut 2 bases from V and 3 bases from J, with 14 bases between. The CDR3 extends over 15 amino acids. The CDR3 region has the DNA TGTGCCAGCAGTGAACGTGGCGGGCAGCACTACGAGCAGTACTTC. Translating gives CASSERGGQHYEQYF.

The chain joins TRBV4-2 to TRBJ2-1, with 12 bases aligning to TRBD2. CDR3 length: 17 amino acids. Trimming at V came to 3 bases and at J to 8 bases, leaving 11 bases not matched to a gene. Germline V CDR1 and CDR2: LGHNA, YNFKEQ. The CDR3 loop is CASSQDTSGGLGYEQFF. The DNA for the CDR3 is TGTGCCAGCAGCCAGGACACTAGCGGGGGGTTGGGGTATGAGCAGTTCTTC.

In this sample, this clone turned up once. The rearrangement joins TRBV6-4 to TRBJ2-6; possibly TRBD1 for D (6 bases). In germline, CDR1 is MRHNA, CDR2 SNTAGT. The CDR3 loop spans 16 amino acids. Trimming removed 2 bases at V and 4 bases at J, with 12 bases between. Written as DNA, the CDR3 is TGTGCCAGCAGTGACGCAACAGGGTCCGGGGCCAACGTCCTGACTTTC. Protein product: CASSDATGSGANVLTF.

The V and J genes are TRBV6-1 and TRBJ1-1; TRBD1 agrees at 7 bases. The V segment lost 4 bases and the J segment 1 base; nucleotides outside the gene matches: 9. Looked up from germline, CDR1 is MNHNS and CDR2 is SASEGT. This CDR3 contains 16 residues. CDR3 sequence: CASSARGHRGNTEAFF. In DNA, the CDR3 is TGTGCCAGCAGTGCTCGGGGGCACAGGGGGAACACTGAAGCTTTCTTT.

The V and J genes are TRBV19 and TRBJ2-3; TRBD1 aligns across 8 bases. J lost 5 bases, V lost 6 bases, and 4 bases had no gene match. The V gene's germline CDR1 is LNHDA and CDR2 SQIVND (reference sequence). The CDR3 is 13 amino acids. CDR3 DNA: TGTGCCAGTAGCAGGGGGCTGCAAGATACGCAGTATTTT. Translated, it gives CASSRGLQDTQYF.

This chain uses TRBV7-9 with TRBJ2-1; TRBD2 aligns across 10 bases. This CDR3 is 15 amino acids long. Germline CDR1 and CDR2: SEHNR and FQNEAQ (reference sequence). Trimming cost V 7 bases and J 4 bases; bases outside gene matches: 7. The CDR3 protein is CASILLSGRYNEQFF. In DNA form, the CDR3 reads TGTGCCAGCATCCTCCTTAGCGGGAGGTACAATGAGCAGTTCTTC.

V is TRBV25-1 and J is TRBJ1-1; a possible D gene is TRBD1 (5 bases). The CDR3 is made up of 13 amino acids. Germline V gene sequence: CDR1 MGHDK, CDR2 SYGVNS. V was shortened by 4 bases and J by 1 base, with 7 bases between the two germline ends. The CDR3 is CASSADRNTEAFF. In DNA form, the CDR3 reads TGTGCCAGCAGTGCCGACAGGAACACTGAAGCTTTCTTT.

The CDR3, as DNA: TGCGCCAGCAGCCCCAACTTTCGTGGCTACACCTTC. Protein product: CASSPNFRGYTF. The chain employs TRBV5-1 and TRBJ1-2; the D is unclear. This CDR3 spans 12 amino acids. Trimming removed 4 bases at V and 7 bases at J, with 11 bases between. Per germline, CDR1 SGHRS and CDR2 YFSETQ.

This sequence joins TRBV3-1 (or the pseudogene TRBV3-2) and TRBJ1-5; D might be TRBD1 (5 bases). Germline V gene lookup returns CDR1 LGHDT and CDR2 YNNKEL (reference sequence). This CDR3 contains 17 residues. Trimming removed 0 bases at V and 0 bases at J, with 12 bases between. CDR3 amino acids: CASSQDLARASNQPQHF. The CDR3 nucleotides are TGTGCCAGCAGCCAAGATTTAGCCAGGGCTAGCAATCAGCCCCAGCATTTT.

This clone was picked up a small number of times. This chain joins TRBV10-2 and TRBJ2-7, with 7 bases that match TRBD1. CDR1 and CDR2 (germline): WSHSY, SAAADI. This CDR3 has 14 residues. V lost 6 bases to trimming and J lost 4 bases; unmatched junction nucleotides: 9. Here the CDR3 reads CASSKTGQGYEQYF. Here the CDR3 DNA reads TGCGCCAGCAGCAAGACAGGGCAGGGTTACGAGCAGTACTTC.

As regards this clone: Relative to the germline gene, one junction end is altered; a read error may explain this. This chain connects TRBV6-1 to TRBJ2-7, with 7 bases aligning to TRBD1. The CDR3 has 16 amino acids. Germline values: CDR1 MNHNS, CDR2 SASEGT. CDR3 region: CASTEVRGQPTTEQYF. CDR3 nucleotides: TGTGCCAGCACTGAAGTAAGGGGACAGCCTACAACAGAGCAGTACTTC.

This rearrangement joins TRBV15 to TRBJ2-5; TRBD1 is a possible D gene (6 bases). Germline-derived CDR1 and CDR2 are LNHNV and YYDKDF (reference sequence). V was shortened by 0 bases and J by 1 base, with 15 bases between the two germline ends. The CDR3 spans 17 residues. The chain's CDR3 is CATSRDLAGTSQETQYF. In DNA, the CDR3 is TGTGCCACCAGCAGAGATTTGGCCGGGACAAGCCAAGAGACCCAGTACTTC. Full variable domain (rest looked up from reference TRBV15 and TRBJ2-5): DAMVIQNPRYQVTQFGKPVTLSCSQTLNHNVMYWYQQKSSQAPKLLFHYYDKDFNNEADTPDNFQSRRPNTSFCFLDIRSPGLGDTAMYLCATSRDLAGTSQETQYFGPGTRLLVL.

V gene TRBV7-2 combines with J gene TRBJ1-2; D is undetermined. Germline CDR1 SGHTA, CDR2 FQGNSA. With 1 base removed from V and 2 bases from J, the gap between germline ends came to 11 bases. The CDR3 runs to 15 residues. CDR3 bases: TGTGCCAGCAGCTTAGGGCCAGGATTAAACTATGGCTACACCTTC. Protein: CASSLGPGLNYGYTF.

This clone appeared a few times. The chain combines TRBV19 with TRBJ2-7, with TRBD1 matching over 9 bases. The CDR3 is made up of 14 amino acids. V gave up 9 bases and J gave up 3 bases; unmatched junction bases: 9. The V gene's germline CDR1 is LNHDA and CDR2 SQIVND (reference sequence). As DNA, the CDR3 is TGTGCCAGCTCGGACAGGGGATTTAACTACGAGCAGTACTTC. As protein: CASSDRGFNYEQYF.

V and J are TRBV30 and TRBJ2-7; the D gene is possibly TRBD2 (6 bases). The CDR3 covers 16 residues. V was pared by 2 bases and J by 6 bases, with 23 bases between. Per the germline V gene, CDR1 is GTSNPN and CDR2 is SVGIG (reference sequence). The CDR3 loop is CAWSPRGGRREIEQYF. For the CDR3, the DNA is TGTGCCTGGAGTCCAAGGGGAGGTAGGCGCGAAATCGAGCAGTACTTC.

This clone was counted once. The chain is built from TRBV11-3 and TRBJ1-2, with D possibly being TRBD1 (5 bases). The CDR3 contains 16 residues. The V gene lost 0 bases and the J gene lost 4 bases, with 15 bases spanning the gap. Germline CDR1 and CDR2: SGHNT and YENEEA. CDR3 nucleotide sequence: TGTGCCAGCAGCTTAGAGGGGAGGAGGGGCTCCTATGGCTACACCTTC. It is translated as CASSLEGRRGSYGYTF.